In this sample, the clone carrying this T cell receptor (beta chain) turned up a few times. The target antigen is unknown. With a constant-region primer, TCR beta cDNA was made from around 530 ng of total RNA. Construction of TCR beta libraries relied on three successive nested multiplex PCR rounds employing slightly modified ARM-PCR. TCRdb passed the multiplex PCR reads through MiXCR, listing each CDR3 protein once. The sample lists about 120,000 distinct CDR3 sequences, about 68% occurring once. Co-extraction of RNA and DNA was performed on about 18-30 mg of unsorted bulk tissue. There were five separate regions sampled from each tumor. This sample is drawn from a study of tumor-infiltrating lymphocytes in primary liver carcinoma. Broader study findings: Lesser overlap characterized tumor-adjacent and tumor-blood pairs relative to tumor region pairs. Found in all five tumor regions were only about 8-25% of top clones.

The specimen was liver tumor tissue from sampling region 1. Subset meaning: tumor region T1, superior pole. The TCR originated in a woman aged 60-70 years with primary liver carcinoma and hepatitis B virus infection.

CDR3 loop: CASSLGLAGLSYEQYF. The DNA of the CDR3 is TGCGCCAGCAGCCTGGGACTAGCGGGACTCTCCTACGAGCAGTACTTC. The V call is TRBV5-1, the J call TRBJ2-7, with 13 bases identical to TRBD2. The CDR3 has 16 amino acids. Germline loops: CDR1 SGHRS, CDR2 YFSETQ. The ends lost 4 bases at V and 0 bases at J; junction bases unmatched: 4.